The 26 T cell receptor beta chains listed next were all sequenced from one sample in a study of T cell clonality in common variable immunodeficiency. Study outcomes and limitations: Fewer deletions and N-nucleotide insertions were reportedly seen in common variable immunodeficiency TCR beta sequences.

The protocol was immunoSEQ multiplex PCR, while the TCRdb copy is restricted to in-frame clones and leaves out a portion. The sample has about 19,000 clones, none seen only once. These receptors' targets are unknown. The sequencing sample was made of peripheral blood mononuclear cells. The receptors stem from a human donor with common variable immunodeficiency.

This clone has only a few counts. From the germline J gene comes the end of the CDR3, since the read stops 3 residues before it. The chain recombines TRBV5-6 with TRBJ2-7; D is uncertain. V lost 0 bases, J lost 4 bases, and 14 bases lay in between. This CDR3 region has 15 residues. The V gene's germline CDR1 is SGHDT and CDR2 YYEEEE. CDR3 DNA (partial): TGTGCCAGCAGCTTGGGAGTAGGGTTTGGGTACGAG. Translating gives CASSLGVGFGYE. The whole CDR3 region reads CASSLGVGFGYEQYF.

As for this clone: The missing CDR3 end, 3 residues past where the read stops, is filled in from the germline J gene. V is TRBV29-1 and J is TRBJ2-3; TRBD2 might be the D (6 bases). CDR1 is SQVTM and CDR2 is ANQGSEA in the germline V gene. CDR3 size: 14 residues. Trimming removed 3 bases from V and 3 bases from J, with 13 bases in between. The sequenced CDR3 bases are TGCAGCGTTGAGTGGGGACTTGGTACAGATACG. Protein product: CSVEWGLGTDT. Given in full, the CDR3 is CSVEWGLGTDTQYF.

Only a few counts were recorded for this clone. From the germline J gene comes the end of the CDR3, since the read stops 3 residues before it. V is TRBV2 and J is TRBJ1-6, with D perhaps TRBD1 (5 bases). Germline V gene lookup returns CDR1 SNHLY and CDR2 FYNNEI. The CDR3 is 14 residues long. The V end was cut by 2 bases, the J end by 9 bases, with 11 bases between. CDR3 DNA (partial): TGTGCCAGCAGTGAACAGGGTCAGGGTTCACCC. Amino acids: CASSEQGQGSP. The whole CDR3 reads CASSEQGQGSPLHF. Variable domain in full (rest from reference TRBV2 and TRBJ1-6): EPEVTQTPSHQVTQMGQEVILRCVPISNHLYFYWYRQILGQKVEFLVSFYNNEISEKSEIFDDQFSVERPDGSNFTLKIRSTKLEDSAMYFCASSEQGQGSPLHFGNGTRLTVT.

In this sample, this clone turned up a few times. CDR3 residues: CASSPPRVSGELFF. The CDR3 bases that were read are TGTGCCAGCTCACCACCGAGGGTTTCCGGGGAG. The chain has TRBV18 and TRBJ2-2, with D perhaps matching TRBD2 (5 bases). The read stops 3 residues short of the end of the CDR3; the missing end is completed from the germline J gene. This CDR3 contains 14 residues. The germline V gene encodes CDR1 KGHSH and CDR2 LQKENI. The V end was cut by 0 bases, the J end by 6 bases, with 8 bases between. The variable domain in full, with the rest retrieved from reference TRBV18 and TRBJ2-2, is NAGVMQNPRHLVRRRGQEARLRCSPMKGHSHVYWYRQLPEEGLKFMVYLQKENIIDESGMPKERFSAEFPKEGPSILRIQQVVRGDSAAYFCASSPPRVSGELFFGEGSRLTVL.

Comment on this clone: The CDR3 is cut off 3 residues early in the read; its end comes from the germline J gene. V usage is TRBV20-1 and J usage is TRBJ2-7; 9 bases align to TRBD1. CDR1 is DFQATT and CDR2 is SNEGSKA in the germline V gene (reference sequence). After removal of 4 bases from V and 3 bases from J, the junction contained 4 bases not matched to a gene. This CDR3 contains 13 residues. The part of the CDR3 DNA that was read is TGCAGTGCTAAAGGGGACAGGGACTACGAG. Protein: CSAKGDRDYE. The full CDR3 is CSAKGDRDYEQYF.

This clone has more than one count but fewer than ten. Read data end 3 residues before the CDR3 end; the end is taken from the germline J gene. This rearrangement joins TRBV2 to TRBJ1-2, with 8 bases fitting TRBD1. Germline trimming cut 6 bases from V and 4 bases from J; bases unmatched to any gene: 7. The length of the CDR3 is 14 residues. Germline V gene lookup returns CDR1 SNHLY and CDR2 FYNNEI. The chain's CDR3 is CASSGDRLSYGYTF. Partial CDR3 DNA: TGTGCCAGCAGCGGGGACAGGCTTTCCTATGGC. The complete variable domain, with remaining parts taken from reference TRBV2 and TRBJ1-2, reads EPEVTQTPSHQVTQMGQEVILRCVPISNHLYFYWYRQILGQKVEFLVSFYNNEISEKSEIFDDQFSVERPDGSNFTLKIRSTKLEDSAMYFCASSGDRLSYGYTFGSGTRLTVV.

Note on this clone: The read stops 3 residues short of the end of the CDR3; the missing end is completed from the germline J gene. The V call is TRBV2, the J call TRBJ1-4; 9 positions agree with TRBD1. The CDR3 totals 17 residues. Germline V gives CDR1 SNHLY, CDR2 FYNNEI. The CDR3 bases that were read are TGTGCCAGCAGTGTAAACAGGGGGCTTGTTTTTGGTGGGGAA. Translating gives CASSVNRGLVFGGE. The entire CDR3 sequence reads CASSVNRGLVFGGELFF.

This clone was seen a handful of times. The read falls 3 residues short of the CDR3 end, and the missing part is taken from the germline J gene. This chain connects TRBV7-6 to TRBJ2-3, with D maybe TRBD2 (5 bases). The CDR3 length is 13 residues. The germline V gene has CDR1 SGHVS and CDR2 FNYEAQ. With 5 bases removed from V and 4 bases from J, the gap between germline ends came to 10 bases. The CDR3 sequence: CASSRPGADTQYF. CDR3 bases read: TGTGCCAGCAGCCGACCCGGGGCAGATACG.

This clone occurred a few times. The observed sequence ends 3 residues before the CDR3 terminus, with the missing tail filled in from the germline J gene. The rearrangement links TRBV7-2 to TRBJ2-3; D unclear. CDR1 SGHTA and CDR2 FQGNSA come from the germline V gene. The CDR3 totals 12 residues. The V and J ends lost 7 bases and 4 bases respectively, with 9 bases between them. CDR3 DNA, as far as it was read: TGTGCCAGCACTTTTTCTGCAGATACG. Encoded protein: CASTFSADT. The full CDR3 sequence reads CASTFSADTQYF.

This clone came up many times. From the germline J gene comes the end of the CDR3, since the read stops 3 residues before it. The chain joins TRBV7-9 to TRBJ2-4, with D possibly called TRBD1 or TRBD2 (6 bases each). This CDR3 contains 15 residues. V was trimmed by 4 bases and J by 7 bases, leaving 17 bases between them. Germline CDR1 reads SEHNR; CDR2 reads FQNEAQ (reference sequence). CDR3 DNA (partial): TGTGCCAGCAGCTCACAGGGAGGTTTACGGAACATT. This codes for CASSSQGGLRNI. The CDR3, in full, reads CASSSQGGLRNIQYF.

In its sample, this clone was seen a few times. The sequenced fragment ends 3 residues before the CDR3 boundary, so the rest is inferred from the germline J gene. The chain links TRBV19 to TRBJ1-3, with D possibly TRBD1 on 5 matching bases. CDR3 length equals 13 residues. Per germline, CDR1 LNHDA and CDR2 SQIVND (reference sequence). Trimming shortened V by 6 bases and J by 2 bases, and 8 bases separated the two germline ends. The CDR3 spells CASRETAGNTIYF. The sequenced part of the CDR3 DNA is TGTGCCAGTAGGGAGACAGCTGGAAACACC. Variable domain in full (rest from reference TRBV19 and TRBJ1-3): DGGITQSPKYLFRKEGQNVTLSCEQNLNHDAMYWYRQDPGQGLRLIYYSQIVNDFQKGDIAEGYSVSREKKESFPLTVTSAQKNPTAFYLCASRETAGNTIYFGEGSWLTVV.

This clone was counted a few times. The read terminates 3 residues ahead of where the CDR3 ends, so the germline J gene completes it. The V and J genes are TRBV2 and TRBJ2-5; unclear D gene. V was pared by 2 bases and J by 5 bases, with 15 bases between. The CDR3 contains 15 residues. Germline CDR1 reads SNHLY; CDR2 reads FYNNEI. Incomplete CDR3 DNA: TGTGCCAGCAGTGAATTACAGAGGATTGTGGAGACC. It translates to CASSELQRIVET. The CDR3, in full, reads CASSELQRIVETQYF.

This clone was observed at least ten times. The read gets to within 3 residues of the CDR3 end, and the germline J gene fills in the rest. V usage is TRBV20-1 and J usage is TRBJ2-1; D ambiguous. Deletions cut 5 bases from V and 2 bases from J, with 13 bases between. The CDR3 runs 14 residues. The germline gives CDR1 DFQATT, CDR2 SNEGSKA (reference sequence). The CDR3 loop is CSAPTPWTYNEQFF. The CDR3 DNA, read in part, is TGCAGTGCTCCGACTCCGTGGACCTACAATGAG.

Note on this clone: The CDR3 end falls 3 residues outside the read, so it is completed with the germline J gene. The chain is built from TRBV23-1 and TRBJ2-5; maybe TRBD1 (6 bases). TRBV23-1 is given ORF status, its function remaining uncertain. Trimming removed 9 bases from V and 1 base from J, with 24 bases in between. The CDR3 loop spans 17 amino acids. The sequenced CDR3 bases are TGCGCCAGGCCACGTGGACAGCTCTTATTTCTCCAAGAGACC. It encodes CARPRGQLLFLQET. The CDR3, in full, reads CARPRGQLLFLQETQYF.

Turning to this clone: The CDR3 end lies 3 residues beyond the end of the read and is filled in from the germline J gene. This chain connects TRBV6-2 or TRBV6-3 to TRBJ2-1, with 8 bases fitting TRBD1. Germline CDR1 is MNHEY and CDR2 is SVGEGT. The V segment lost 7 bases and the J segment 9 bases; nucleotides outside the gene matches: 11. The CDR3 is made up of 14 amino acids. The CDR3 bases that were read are TGTGCCAGCATTGGCCAGGGGGCGGGTAGTGAG. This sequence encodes CASIGQGAGSE. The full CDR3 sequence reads CASIGQGAGSEQFF.

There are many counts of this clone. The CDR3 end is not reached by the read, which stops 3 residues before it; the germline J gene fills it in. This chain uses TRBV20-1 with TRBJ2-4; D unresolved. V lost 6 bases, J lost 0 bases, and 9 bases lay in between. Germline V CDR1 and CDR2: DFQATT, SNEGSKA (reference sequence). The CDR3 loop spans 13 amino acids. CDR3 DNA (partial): TGCAGTGCGTCAGATATAGCCAAAAACATT. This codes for CSASDIAKNI. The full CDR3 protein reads CSASDIAKNIQYF.

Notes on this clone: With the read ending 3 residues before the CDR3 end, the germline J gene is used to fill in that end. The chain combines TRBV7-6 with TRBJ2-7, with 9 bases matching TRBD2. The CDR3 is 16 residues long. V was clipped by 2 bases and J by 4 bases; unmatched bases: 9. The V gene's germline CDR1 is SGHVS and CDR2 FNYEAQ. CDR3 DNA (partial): TGTGCCAGCAGCTTACTAGGTAGCGGGAGTTTTTACGAG. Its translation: CASSLLGSGSFYE. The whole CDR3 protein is CASSLLGSGSFYEQYF.

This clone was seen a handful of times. CDR3 residues: CASSPRTRQETQYF. The DNA read from the CDR3 is TGTGCCAGCAGCCCCCGGACTAGACAAGAGACC. This chain links TRBV7-9 with TRBJ2-5; 7 bases are shared with TRBD2. The DNA ends 3 residues before the CDR3 does, and the rest of the CDR3 is filled in from the germline J gene. Germline V CDR1 and CDR2: SEHNR, FQNEAQ (reference sequence). This CDR3 is built from 14 residues. Germline trimming cut 5 bases from V and 2 bases from J; bases unmatched to any gene: 5.

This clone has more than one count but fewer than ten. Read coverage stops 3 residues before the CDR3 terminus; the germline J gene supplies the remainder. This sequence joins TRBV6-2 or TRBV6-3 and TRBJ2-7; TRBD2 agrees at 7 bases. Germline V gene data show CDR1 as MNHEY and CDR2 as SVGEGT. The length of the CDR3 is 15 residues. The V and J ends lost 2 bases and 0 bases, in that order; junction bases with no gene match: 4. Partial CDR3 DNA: TGTGCCAGCAGTTACCGTCTAGCGGCCTCCTACGAG. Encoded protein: CASSYRLAASYE. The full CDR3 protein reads CASSYRLAASYEQYF.

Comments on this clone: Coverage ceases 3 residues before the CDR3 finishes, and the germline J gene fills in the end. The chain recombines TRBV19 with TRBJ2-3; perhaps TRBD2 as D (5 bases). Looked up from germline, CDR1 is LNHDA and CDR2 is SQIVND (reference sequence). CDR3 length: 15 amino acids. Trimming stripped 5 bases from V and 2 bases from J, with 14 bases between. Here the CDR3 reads CASSGGRILTDTQYF. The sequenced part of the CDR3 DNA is TGTGCCAGTAGTGGCGGGCGGATTCTCACAGATACG.

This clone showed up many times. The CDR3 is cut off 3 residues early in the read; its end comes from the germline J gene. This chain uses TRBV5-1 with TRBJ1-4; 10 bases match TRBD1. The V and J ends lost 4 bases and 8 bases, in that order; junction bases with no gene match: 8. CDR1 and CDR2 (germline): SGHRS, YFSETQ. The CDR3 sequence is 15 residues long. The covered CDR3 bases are TGCGCCAGCAGCAGTGGGACAGGGGTTGGAGAAAAA. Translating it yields CASSSGTGVGEK. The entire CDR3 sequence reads CASSSGTGVGEKLFF.

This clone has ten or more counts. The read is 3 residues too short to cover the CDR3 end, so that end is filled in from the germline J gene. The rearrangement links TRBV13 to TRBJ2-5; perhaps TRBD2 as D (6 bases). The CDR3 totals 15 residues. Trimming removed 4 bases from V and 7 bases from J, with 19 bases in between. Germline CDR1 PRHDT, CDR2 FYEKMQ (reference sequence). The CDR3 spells CASSSLSTTAGTQYF. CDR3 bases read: TGTGCCAGCAGCTCATTGTCCACAACAGCGGGGACC.

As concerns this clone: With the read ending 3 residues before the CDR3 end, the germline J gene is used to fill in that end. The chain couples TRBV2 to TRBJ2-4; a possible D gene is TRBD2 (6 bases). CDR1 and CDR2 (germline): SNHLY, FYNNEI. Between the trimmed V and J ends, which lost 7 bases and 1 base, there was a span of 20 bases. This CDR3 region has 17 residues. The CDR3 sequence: CASKNRTGERAKNIQYF. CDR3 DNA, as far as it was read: TGTGCCAGCAAAAACCGGACGGGGGAAAGGGCCAAAAACATT.

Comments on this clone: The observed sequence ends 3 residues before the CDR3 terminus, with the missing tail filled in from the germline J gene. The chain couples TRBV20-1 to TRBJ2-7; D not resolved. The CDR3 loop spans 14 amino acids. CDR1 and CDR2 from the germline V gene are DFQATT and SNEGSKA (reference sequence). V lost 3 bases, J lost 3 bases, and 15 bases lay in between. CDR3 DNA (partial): TGCAGTGCTAGTTACTCGCAATCCGACTACGAG. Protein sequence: CSASYSQSDYE. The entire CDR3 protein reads CSASYSQSDYEQYF.

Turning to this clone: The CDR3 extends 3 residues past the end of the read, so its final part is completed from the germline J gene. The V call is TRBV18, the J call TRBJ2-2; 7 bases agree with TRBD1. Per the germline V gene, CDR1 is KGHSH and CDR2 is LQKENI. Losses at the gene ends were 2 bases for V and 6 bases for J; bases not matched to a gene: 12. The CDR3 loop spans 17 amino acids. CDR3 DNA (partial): TGTGCCAGCTCACCAGAACAAGGGACAGTAGTTCCCGGGGAG. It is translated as CASSPEQGTVVPGE. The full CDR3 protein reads CASSPEQGTVVPGELFF.

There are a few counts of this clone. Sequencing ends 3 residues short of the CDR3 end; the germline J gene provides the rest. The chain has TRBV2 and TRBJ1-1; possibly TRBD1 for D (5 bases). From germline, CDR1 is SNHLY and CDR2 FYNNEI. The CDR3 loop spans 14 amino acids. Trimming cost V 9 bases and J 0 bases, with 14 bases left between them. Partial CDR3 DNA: TGTGCCAGTTCGGCAGGGCTGATGAACACTGAA. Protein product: CASSAGLMNTE. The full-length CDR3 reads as CASSAGLMNTEAFF.